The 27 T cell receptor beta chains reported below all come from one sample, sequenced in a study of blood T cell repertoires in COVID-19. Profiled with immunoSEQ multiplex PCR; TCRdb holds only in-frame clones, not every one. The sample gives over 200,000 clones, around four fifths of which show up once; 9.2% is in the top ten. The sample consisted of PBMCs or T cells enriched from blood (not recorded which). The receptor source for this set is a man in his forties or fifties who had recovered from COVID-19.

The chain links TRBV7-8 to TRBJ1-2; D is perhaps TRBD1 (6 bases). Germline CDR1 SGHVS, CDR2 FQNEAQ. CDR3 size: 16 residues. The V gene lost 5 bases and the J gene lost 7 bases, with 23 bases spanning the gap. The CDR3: CASSPRGAGLASGYTF. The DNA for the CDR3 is TGTGCCAGCAGCCCCCGGGGGGCAGGGCTAGCAAGTGGCTACACCTTC.

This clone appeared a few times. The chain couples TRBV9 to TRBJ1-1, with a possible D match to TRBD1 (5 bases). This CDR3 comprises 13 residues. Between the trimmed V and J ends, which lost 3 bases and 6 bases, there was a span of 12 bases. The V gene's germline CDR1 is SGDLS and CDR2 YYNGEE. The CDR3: CASSGQGFAEAFF. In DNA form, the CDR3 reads TGTGCCAGCAGCGGGCAGGGCTTTGCTGAAGCTTTCTTT.

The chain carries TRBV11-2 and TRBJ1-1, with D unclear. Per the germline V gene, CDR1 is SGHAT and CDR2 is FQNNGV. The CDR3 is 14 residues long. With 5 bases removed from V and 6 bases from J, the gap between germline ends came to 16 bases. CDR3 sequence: CASSRRGRSSEAFF. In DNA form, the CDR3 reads TGTGCCAGCAGCCGCCGAGGGAGGAGCTCTGAAGCTTTCTTT.

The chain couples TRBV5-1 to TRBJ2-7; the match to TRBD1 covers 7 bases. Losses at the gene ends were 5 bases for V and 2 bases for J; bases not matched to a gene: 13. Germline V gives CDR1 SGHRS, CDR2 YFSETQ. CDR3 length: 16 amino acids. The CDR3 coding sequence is TGCGCCAGCAGAGAGAACCCGACAGGGTTACCCTACGAGCAGTACTTC. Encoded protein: CASRENPTGLPYEQYF.

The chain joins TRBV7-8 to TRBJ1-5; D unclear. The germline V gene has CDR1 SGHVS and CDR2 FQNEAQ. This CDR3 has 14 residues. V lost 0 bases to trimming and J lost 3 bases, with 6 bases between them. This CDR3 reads CASSLADNNQPQHF. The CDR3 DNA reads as TGTGCCAGCAGCTTAGCAGACAACAATCAGCCCCAGCATTTT.

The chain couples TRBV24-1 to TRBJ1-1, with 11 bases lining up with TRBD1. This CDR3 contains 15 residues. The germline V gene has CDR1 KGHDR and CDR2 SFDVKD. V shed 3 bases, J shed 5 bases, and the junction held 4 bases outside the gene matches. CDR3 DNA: TGTGCCACCAGTGATCCCGGGACAGGGGGAACTGAAGCTTTCTTT. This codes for CATSDPGTGGTEAFF.

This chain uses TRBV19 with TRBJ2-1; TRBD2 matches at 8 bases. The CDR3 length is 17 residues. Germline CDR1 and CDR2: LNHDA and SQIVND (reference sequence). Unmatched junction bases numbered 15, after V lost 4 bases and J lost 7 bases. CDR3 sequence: CASSKIPLLQRENEQFF. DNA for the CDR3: TGTGCCAGTAGTAAGATCCCCCTACTACAGCGGGAGAATGAGCAGTTCTTC.

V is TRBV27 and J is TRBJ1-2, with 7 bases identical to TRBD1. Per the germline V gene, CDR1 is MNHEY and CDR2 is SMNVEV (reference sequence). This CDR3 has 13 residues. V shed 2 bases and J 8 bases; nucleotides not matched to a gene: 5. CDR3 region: CASSLLTGEGYTF. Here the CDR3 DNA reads TGTGCCAGCAGTTTACTCACAGGGGAAGGCTACACCTTC.

The CDR3 region has the DNA TGTGCCAGCAGTCCCAACGGGATTAACTATGGCTACACCTTC. The encoded protein is CASSPNGINYGYTF. This sequence joins TRBV3-1 (or the pseudogene TRBV3-2) and TRBJ1-2, with no clear D. Germline V lookup: CDR1 LGHDT, CDR2 YNNKEL (reference sequence). The CDR3 consists of 14 residues. V was cut by 6 bases and J by 1 base, with 12 bases left in between.

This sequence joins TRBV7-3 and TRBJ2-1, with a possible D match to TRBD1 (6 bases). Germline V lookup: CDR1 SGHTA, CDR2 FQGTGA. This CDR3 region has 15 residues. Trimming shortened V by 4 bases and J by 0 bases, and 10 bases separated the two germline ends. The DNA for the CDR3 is TGTGCCAGCAGCTCCCAGACAGGCTCCTACAATGAGCAGTTCTTC. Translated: CASSSQTGSYNEQFF.

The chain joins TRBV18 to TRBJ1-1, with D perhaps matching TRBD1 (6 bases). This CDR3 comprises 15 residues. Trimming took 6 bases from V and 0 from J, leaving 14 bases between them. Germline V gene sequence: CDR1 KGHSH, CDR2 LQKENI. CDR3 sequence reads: CASSFAGAVNTEAFF. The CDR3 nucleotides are TGTGCCAGCTCCTTCGCGGGGGCCGTGAACACTGAAGCTTTCTTT.

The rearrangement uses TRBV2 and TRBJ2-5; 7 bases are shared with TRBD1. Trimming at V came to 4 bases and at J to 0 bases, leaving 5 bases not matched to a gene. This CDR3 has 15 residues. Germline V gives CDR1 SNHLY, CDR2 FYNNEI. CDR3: CASSGGGADQETQYF. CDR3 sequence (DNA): TGTGCCAGCAGTGGAGGGGGCGCGGACCAAGAGACCCAGTACTTC.

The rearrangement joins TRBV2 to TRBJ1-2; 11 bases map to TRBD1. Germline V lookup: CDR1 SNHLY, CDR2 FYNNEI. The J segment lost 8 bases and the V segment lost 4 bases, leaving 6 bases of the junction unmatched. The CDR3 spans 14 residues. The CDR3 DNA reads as TGTGCCAGCAGTGGGGACAGGGGGAAAGGAGGCTACACCTTC. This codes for CASSGDRGKGGYTF.

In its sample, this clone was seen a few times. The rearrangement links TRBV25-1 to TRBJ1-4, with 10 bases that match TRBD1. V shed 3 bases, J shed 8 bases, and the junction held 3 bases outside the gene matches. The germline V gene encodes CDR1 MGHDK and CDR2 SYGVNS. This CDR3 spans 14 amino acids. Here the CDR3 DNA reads TGTGCCAGCAGTGATGACAGGGGGCTGGAAAAACTGTTTTTT. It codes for CASSDDRGLEKLFF.

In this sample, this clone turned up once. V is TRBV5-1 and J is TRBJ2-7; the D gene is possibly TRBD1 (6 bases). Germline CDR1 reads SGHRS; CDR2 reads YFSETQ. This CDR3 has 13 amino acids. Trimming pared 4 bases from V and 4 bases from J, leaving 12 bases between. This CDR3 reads CASSLRQEYEQYF. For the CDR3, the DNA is TGCGCCAGCAGCCTGAGACAGGAATACGAGCAGTACTTC.

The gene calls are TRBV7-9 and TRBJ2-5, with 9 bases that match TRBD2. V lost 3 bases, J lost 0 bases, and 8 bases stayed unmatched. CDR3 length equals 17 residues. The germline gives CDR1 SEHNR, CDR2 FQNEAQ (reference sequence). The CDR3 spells CASSLGAGGRYQETQYF. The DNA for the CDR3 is TGTGCCAGCAGCTTGGGAGCGGGGGGCAGGTACCAAGAGACCCAGTACTTC.

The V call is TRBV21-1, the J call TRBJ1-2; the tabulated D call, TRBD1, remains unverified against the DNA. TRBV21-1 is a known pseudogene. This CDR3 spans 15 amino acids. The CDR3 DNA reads TGTGCCAGCAGCACCCAAGGGGCAGGGCGCTATGGCTACACCTTC. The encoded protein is CASSTQGAGRYGYTF.

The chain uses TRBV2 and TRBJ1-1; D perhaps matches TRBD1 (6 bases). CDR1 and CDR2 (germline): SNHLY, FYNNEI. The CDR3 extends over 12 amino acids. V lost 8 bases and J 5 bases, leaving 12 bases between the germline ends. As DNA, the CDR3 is TGTGCCAGCGGAAAACAGGGAACTGAAGCTTTCTTT. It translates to CASGKQGTEAFF.

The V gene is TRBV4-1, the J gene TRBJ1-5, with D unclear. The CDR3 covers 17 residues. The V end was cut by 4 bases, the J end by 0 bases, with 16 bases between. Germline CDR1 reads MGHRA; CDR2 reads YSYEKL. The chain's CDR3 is CASSLTPGKDSNQPQHF. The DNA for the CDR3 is TGCGCCAGCAGCCTTACCCCAGGCAAAGATAGCAATCAGCCCCAGCATTTT.

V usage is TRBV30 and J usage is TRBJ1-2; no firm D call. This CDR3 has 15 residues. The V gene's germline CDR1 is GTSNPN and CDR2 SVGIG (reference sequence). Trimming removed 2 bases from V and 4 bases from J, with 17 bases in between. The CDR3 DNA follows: TGTGCCTGGAGTCTTTCAGGCAACTCTCCCTATGGCTACACCTTC. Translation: CAWSLSGNSPYGYTF.

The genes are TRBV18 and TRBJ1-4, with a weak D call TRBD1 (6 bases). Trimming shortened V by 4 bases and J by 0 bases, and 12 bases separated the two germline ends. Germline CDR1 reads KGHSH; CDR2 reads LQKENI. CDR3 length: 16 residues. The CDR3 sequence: CASSQLQGATNEKLFF. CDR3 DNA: TGTGCCAGCTCACAACTACAGGGTGCAACTAATGAAAAACTGTTTTTT. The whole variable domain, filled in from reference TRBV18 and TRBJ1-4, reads NAGVMQNPRHLVRRRGQEARLRCSPMKGHSHVYWYRQLPEEGLKFMVYLQKENIIDESGMPKERFSAEFPKEGPSILRIQQVVRGDSAAYFCASSQLQGATNEKLFFGSGTQLSVL.

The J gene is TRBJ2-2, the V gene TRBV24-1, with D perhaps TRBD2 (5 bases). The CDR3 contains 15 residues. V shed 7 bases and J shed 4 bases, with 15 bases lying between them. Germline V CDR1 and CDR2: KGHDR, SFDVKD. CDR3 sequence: CATRDHQGSTGELFF. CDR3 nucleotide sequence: TGTGCCACCAGAGACCACCAAGGGAGCACCGGGGAGCTGTTTTTT.

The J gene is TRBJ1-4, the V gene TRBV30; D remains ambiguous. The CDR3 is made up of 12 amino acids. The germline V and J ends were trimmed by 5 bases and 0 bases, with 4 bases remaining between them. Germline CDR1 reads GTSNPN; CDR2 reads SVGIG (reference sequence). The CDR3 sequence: CAWAATNEKLFF. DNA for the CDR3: TGTGCCTGGGCTGCAACTAATGAAAAACTGTTTTTT.

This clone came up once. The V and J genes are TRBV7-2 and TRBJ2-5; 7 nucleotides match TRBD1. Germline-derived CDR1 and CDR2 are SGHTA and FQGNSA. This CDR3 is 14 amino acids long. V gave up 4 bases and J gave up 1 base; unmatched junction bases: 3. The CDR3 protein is CASSYRGLQETQYF. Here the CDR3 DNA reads TGTGCCAGCAGCTACAGGGGCCTCCAAGAGACCCAGTACTTC.

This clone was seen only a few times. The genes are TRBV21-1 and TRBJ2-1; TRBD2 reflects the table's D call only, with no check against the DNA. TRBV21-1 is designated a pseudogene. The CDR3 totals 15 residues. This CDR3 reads CASSKEAGAYNEQFF. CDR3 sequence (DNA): TGTGCCAGCAGCAAGGAAGCGGGAGCTTACAATGAGCAGTTCTTC.

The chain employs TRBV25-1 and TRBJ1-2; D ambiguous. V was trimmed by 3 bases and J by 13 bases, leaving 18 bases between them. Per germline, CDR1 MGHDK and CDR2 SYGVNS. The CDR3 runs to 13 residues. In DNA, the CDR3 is TGTGCCAGCAGTGATAACAGACAAGTATCATTCACCTTC. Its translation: CASSDNRQVSFTF.

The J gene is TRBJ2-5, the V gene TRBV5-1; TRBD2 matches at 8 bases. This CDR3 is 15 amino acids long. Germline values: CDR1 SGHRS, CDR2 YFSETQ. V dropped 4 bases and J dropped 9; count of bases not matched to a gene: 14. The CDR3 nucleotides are TGCGCCAGCAGCGAGGATCTAGCGGGCGGGGGGCCCCAGTACTTC. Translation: CASSEDLAGGGPQYF.